The TCR beta chain described here comes from a study of cytomegalovirus exposure and HLA in healthy donors. Study-wide results and caveats: When the data were analyzed later, several of the most significant clusters appeared to be linked to common viral pathogens. CMV serostatus was the sole immune exposure data available. Later, TCR association rates were found to vary by HLA locus, highest for DRB1 and lowest for HLA-C.

PCR primers comprised 60 Vbeta and 13 Jbeta primers. Profiled with immunoSEQ multiplex PCR; TCRdb holds only in-frame clones, not every one. The sample has over 150,000 clones; approximately 79% are singletons. This CDR3 region has 13 residues. CDR1 and CDR2 (germline): MNHNY, SVGAGI (reference sequence). As for this clone: Its target is unknown.

This chain joins TRBV6-6 and TRBJ2-5; D may be TRBD1 (6 bases). TRBJ2-7 explains the end of the DNA better; the J call may be wrong. This clonotype originated in a man aged 40-49 years in good health and CMV-seronegative. Sequenced input: PBMCs. The DNA of the CDR3 is TGTGCCAGCGCTCGGGACATGTCCTACGAGCAGTACTTC. Protein sequence: CASARDMSYEQYF.